Given below is one TCR beta chain in context. Its specificity is not known. Sequence at one end of the junction differs from germline and may be a read error. The CDR3 is 17 amino acids. Germline loops: CDR1 LNHNV, CDR2 YYDKDF (reference sequence). The data are from a study of blood T cells in healthy people across ages. Broader study findings: A roughly linear age-dependent decrease characterized TCR beta diversity per million T cells. TCR beta diversity correlated strongly with naive T cell percentage.

It was with a sample-barcoded 5' primer and a J-beta primer mix that a second PCR of roughly 6 to 12 cycles was run. Every molecule of cDNA carried a tag from a template-switch adaptor with 12 random nucleotides. TCRdb reanalysed the 5' RACE reads using MiXCR and keeps one entry per CDR3 protein. The table has roughly 1.9 million distinct CDR3 sequences, 39% seen once. The chain has TRBV15 and TRBJ2-5, with 9 bases matching TRBD1. Input material: blood. The TCR comes from a human donor in good health. CDR3 sequence reads: CATSRDTGTGTKETLYF. In nucleotides, the CDR3 is TGTGCCACCAGCAGAGATACCGGGACAGGGACAAAAGAGACCCTGTACTTC. Based on the CDR3 plus reference TRBV15 and TRBJ2-5, the full variable domain is DAMVIQNPRYQVTQFGKPVTLSCSQTLNHNVMYWYQQKSSQAPKLLFHYYDKDFNNEADTPDNFQSRRPNTSFCFLDIRSPGLGDTAMYLCATSRDTGTGTKETLYFGPGTRLLVL.